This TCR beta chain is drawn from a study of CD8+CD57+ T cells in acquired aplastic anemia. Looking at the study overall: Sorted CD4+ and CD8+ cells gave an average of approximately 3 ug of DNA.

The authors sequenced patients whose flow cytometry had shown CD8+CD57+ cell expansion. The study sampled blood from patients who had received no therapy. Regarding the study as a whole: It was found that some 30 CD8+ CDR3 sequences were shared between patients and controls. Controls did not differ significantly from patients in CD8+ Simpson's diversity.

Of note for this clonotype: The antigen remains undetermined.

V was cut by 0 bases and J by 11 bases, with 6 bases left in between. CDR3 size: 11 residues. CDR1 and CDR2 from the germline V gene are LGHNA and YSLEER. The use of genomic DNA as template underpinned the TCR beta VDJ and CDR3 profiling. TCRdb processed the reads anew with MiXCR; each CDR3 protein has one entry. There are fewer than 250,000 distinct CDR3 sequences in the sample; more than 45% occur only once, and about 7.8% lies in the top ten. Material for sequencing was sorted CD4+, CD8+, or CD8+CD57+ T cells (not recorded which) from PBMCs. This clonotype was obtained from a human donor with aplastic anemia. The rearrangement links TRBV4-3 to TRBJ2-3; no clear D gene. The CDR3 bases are TGCGCCAGCAGCCAAGAGGTATGGCAGTATTTT. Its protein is CASSQEVWQYF.